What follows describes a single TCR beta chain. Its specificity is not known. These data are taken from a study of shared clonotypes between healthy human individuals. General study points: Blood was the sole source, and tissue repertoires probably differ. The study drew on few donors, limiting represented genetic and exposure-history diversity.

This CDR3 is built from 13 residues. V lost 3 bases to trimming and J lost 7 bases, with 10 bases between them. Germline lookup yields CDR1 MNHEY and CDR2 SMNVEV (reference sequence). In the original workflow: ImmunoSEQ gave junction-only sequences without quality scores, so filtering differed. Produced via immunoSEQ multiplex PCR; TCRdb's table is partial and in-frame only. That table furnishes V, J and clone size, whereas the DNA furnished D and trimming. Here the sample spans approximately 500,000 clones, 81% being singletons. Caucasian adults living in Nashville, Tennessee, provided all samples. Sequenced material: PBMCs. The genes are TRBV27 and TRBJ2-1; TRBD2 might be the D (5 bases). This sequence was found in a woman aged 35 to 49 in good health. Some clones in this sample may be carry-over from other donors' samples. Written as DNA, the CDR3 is TGTGCCAGCAGTTTGGCGGAGGATAATGAGCAGTTCTTC. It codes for CASSLAEDNEQFF.